These T cell receptor beta chains were read from a single sample in a study of early T cells in non-severe SARS-CoV-2 infection. TCRdb processed the 5' RACE reads anew with MiXCR; each CDR3 protein has one entry. This table has some 83,000 distinct CDR3 sequences, more than 9% appearing once. Specimen: whole blood, collected at baseline. The receptors come from an adult who was a healthcare worker with PCR-confirmed SARS-CoV-2 infection or an uninfected control (not recorded which). The CDR3 runs from the conserved cysteine through the conserved F or W. A D gene is named only where the DNA matches it firmly. A clone size is listed for some rows: how often the clone was seen (once, few, many), or a class if it is expanded.

j_call: TRBJ2-5
d_call: -
clone_size: few
v_call: TRBV7-3
cdr3_aa: CASSSFSGTETQYF
cdr3_nt: TGTGCCAGCAGCTCCTTTAGCGGCACGGAGACCCAGTACTTC

j_call: TRBJ2-3
d_call: -
clone_size: few
v_call: TRBV6-6
cdr3_aa: CASSPRGTDTQYF
cdr3_nt: TGTGCCAGCAGTCCCCGGGGCACAGATACGCAGTATTTT

j_call: TRBJ2-2
d_call: TRBD2
clone_size: many
v_call: TRBV5-5
cdr3_aa: CASSFGTSGTTGELFF
cdr3_nt: TGTGCCAGCAGCTTTGGTACTAGCGGGACCACCGGGGAGCTGTTTTTT

j_call: TRBJ2-7
d_call: -
clone_size: -
v_call: TRBV5-4
cdr3_aa: CASRPDRSLYEQYF
cdr3_nt: TGTGCCAGCCGCCCGGACCGGTCCCTCTACGAGCAGTACTTC

j_call: TRBJ2-3
d_call: -
clone_size: few
v_call: TRBV5-4
cdr3_aa: CASSLAGEITDTQYF
cdr3_nt: TGTGCCAGCAGCTTGGCAGGGGAGATCACAGATACGCAGTATTTT

j_call: TRBJ2-7
d_call: -
clone_size: few
v_call: TRBV4-1
cdr3_aa: CASSQGQAATYPQYF
cdr3_nt: TGCGCCAGCAGCCAAGGGCAGGCCGCAACCTACCCGCAGTACTTC

j_call: TRBJ1-1
d_call: -
clone_size: -
v_call: TRBV11-3
cdr3_aa: CASSLGGAMNTEAFF
cdr3_nt: TGTGCCAGCAGCTTGGGAGGAGCGATGAACACTGAAGCTTTCTTT

j_call: TRBJ2-7
d_call: -
clone_size: -
v_call: TRBV4-2
cdr3_aa: CASSPSTRSYEQYF
cdr3_nt: TGTGCCAGCAGCCCATCGACTCGTTCCTACGAGCAGTACTTC

j_call: TRBJ2-5
d_call: TRBD1
clone_size: -
v_call: TRBV9
cdr3_aa: CASSSGTVQETQYF
cdr3_nt: TGTGCCAGCAGTTCAGGGACAGTCCAAGAGACCCAGTACTTC

j_call: TRBJ1-2
d_call: -
clone_size: -
v_call: TRBV15
cdr3_aa: CATSRDKGFVGYGYTF
cdr3_nt: TGTGCCACCAGCAGAGATAAAGGGTTCGTTGGCTATGGCTACACCTTC

j_call: TRBJ1-2
d_call: TRBD1
clone_size: many
v_call: TRBV28
cdr3_aa: CASRTGSGYTF
cdr3_nt: TGTGCCAGCCGGACAGGGAGCGGCTACACCTTC

j_call: TRBJ1-1
d_call: -
clone_size: -
v_call: TRBV5-6
cdr3_aa: CASSSGTLGGTEAFF
cdr3_nt: TGTGCCAGCAGTTCAGGGACCCTCGGGGGCACTGAAGCTTTCTTT

j_call: TRBJ2-7
d_call: TRBD1
clone_size: -
v_call: TRBV7-6
cdr3_aa: CASSPGTGSHEQYF
cdr3_nt: TGTGCCAGCAGCCCCGGGACAGGGAGCCACGAGCAGTACTTC

j_call: TRBJ2-1
d_call: TRBD2
clone_size: -
v_call: TRBV7-2
cdr3_aa: CASSLVPGTSGEQFF
cdr3_nt: TGTGCCAGCAGCTTAGTACCCGGGACTAGCGGGGAGCAGTTCTTC

j_call: TRBJ2-6
d_call: -
clone_size: few
v_call: TRBV9
cdr3_aa: CASSVVGGSGANVLTF
cdr3_nt: TGTGCCAGCAGCGTAGTTGGGGGCTCTGGGGCCAACGTCCTGACTTTC

j_call: TRBJ2-7
d_call: -
clone_size: -
v_call: TRBV20-1
cdr3_aa: CSANRLDVSYEQYF
cdr3_nt: TGCAGTGCTAACCGACTAGATGTGTCCTACGAGCAGTACTTC

j_call: TRBJ2-2
d_call: -
clone_size: -
v_call: TRBV7-6
cdr3_aa: CASSLGRVGTGELFF
cdr3_nt: TGTGCCAGCAGCTTAGGCAGGGTTGGCACCGGGGAGCTGTTTTTT

j_call: TRBJ1-2
d_call: -
clone_size: few
v_call: TRBV20-1
cdr3_aa: CSATQGGYGYTF
cdr3_nt: TGCAGTGCTACCCAGGGAGGGTATGGCTACACCTTC

j_call: TRBJ2-3
d_call: TRBD2
clone_size: -
v_call: TRBV7-6
cdr3_aa: CASSLGGSGNTDTQYF
cdr3_nt: TGTGCCAGCAGCTTAGGAGGTAGCGGGAACACAGATACGCAGTATTTT

j_call: TRBJ2-7
d_call: -
clone_size: -
v_call: TRBV30
cdr3_aa: CAWSRGVTYEQYF
cdr3_nt: TGTGCCTGGAGCAGGGGGGTGACCTACGAGCAGTACTTC

j_call: TRBJ2-7
d_call: TRBD2
clone_size: few
v_call: TRBV20-1
cdr3_aa: CSAQGRTSGRGEQYF
cdr3_nt: TGCAGTGCCCAAGGGAGGACTAGCGGGAGGGGCGAGCAGTACTTC

j_call: TRBJ1-1
d_call: -
clone_size: -
v_call: TRBV2
cdr3_aa: CASSVGVLNTEAFF
cdr3_nt: TGTGCCAGCAGTGTGGGGGTACTAAACACTGAAGCTTTCTTT

j_call: TRBJ2-3
d_call: -
clone_size: -
v_call: TRBV12-5
cdr3_aa: CASDGTDTQYF
cdr3_nt: TGTGCTAGTGACGGCACAGATACGCAGTATTTT

j_call: TRBJ2-2
d_call: -
clone_size: many
v_call: TRBV7-3
cdr3_aa: CASSPRGTGELFF
cdr3_nt: TGTGCCAGCAGCCCCCGGGGCACCGGGGAGCTGTTTTTT

j_call: TRBJ2-7
d_call: TRBD2
clone_size: many
v_call: TRBV7-9
cdr3_aa: CASSSSGRGAYEQYF
cdr3_nt: TGTGCCAGCAGCTCTAGCGGGAGGGGCGCCTACGAGCAGTACTTC

j_call: TRBJ2-5
d_call: -
clone_size: few
v_call: TRBV7-6
cdr3_aa: CASSSPTQETQYF
cdr3_nt: TGTGCCAGCAGCTCCCCCACACAAGAGACCCAGTACTTC

j_call: TRBJ1-1
d_call: -
clone_size: many
v_call: TRBV12-3/TRBV12-4
cdr3_aa: CASSLFQLGVTEAFF
cdr3_nt: TGTGCCAGCAGTTTATTCCAATTGGGAGTAACTGAAGCTTTCTTT

j_call: TRBJ1-2
d_call: -
clone_size: -
v_call: TRBV12-3/TRBV12-4
cdr3_aa: CASSRGASSSSNGYTF
cdr3_nt: TGTGCCAGCAGCCGCGGGGCCTCTTCCTCCTCTAACGGCTACACCTTC

j_call: TRBJ2-5
d_call: -
clone_size: few
v_call: TRBV28
cdr3_aa: CASSLGAAQETQYF
cdr3_nt: TGTGCCAGCAGTTTAGGGGCAGCTCAAGAGACCCAGTACTTC

j_call: TRBJ2-1
d_call: -
clone_size: many
v_call: TRBV20-1
cdr3_aa: CSASPRQLGNEQFF
cdr3_nt: TGCAGTGCCAGCCCGAGACAGCTCGGGAATGAGCAGTTCTTC

j_call: TRBJ2-3
d_call: -
clone_size: -
v_call: TRBV7-9
cdr3_aa: CASSLRIGPTDTQYF
cdr3_nt: TGTGCCAGCAGCTTACGGATAGGGCCCACAGATACGCAGTATTTT

j_call: TRBJ2-4
d_call: TRBD1
clone_size: -
v_call: TRBV10-3
cdr3_aa: CAISREGASIQYF
cdr3_nt: TGTGCCATCAGCAGAGAGGGGGCGTCCATTCAGTACTTC

j_call: TRBJ2-3
d_call: -
clone_size: few
v_call: TRBV11-2
cdr3_aa: CASSLTLGADTQYF
cdr3_nt: TGTGCCAGCAGCCTAACATTGGGTGCAGATACGCAGTATTTT